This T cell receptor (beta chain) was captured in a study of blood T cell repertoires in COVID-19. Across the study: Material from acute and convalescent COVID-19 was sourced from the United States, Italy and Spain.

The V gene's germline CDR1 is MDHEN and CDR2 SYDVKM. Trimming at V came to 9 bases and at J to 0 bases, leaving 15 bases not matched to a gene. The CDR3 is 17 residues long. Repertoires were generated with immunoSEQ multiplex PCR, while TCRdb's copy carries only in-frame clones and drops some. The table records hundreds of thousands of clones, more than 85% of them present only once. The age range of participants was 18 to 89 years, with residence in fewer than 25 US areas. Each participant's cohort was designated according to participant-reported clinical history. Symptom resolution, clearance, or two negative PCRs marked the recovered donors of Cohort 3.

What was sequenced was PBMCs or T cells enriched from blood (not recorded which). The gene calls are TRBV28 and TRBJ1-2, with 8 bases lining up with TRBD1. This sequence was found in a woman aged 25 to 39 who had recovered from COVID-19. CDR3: CASIFGGTGLANYGYTF. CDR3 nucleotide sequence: TGTGCCAGTATTTTCGGGGGGACAGGATTAGCTAACTATGGCTACACCTTC.